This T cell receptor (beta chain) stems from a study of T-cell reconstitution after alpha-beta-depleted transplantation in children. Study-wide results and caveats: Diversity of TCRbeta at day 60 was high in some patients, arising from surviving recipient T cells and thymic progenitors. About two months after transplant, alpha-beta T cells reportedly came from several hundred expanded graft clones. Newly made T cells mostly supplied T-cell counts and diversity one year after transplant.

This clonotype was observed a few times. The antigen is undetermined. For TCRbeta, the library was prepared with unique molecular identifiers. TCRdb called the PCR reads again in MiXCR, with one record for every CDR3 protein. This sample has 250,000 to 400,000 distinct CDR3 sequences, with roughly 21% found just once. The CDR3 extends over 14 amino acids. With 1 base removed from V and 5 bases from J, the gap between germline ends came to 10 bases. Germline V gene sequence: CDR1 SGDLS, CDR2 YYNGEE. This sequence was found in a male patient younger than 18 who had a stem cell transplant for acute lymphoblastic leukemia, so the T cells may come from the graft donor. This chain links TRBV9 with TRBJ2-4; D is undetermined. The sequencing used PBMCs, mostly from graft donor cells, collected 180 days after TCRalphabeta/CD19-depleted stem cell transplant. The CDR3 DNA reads TGTGCCAGCAGCGTACTGCCCGGCCAAAACATTCAGTACTTC. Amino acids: CASSVLPGQNIQYF. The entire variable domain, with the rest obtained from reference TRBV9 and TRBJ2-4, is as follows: DSGVTQTPKHLITATGQRVTLRCSPRSGDLSVYWYQQSLDQGLQFLIQYYNGEERAKGNILERFSAQQFPDLHSELNLSSLELGDSALYFCASSVLPGQNIQYFGAGTRLSVL.